Following are 6 T cell receptor beta chains from one sample sequenced in a study of T-cell memory formation after mild COVID-19. Using its own MiXCR run on the 5' RACE reads, TCRdb lists one record per CDR3 protein. This table has more than 400,000 distinct CDR3 sequences, 18% appearing once. The sample taken for sequencing was PBMCs or a T cell subset sorted from them (not recorded which). These receptors all stem from an adult woman who had mild COVID-19 (a few samples of this study predate the infection). Cell type and time point are not known.

The chain joins TRBV20-1 to TRBJ2-2; 7 bases map to TRBD2. Looked up from germline, CDR1 is DFQATT and CDR2 is SNEGSKA (reference sequence). V was pared by 2 bases and J by 4 bases, with 7 bases of the junction left unmatched. This CDR3 is built from 15 residues. CDR3 residues: CSARSSGKATGELFF. The CDR3 region has the DNA TGCAGTGCTAGATCGAGCGGGAAGGCCACCGGGGAGCTGTTTTTT.

This clonotype was picked up a small number of times. V gene TRBV7-9 combines with J gene TRBJ2-7, with D unresolved. Germline CDR1 reads SEHNR; CDR2 reads FQNEAQ (reference sequence). The CDR3 spans 14 residues. V shed 4 bases and J shed 0 bases, with 10 bases lying between them. CDR3: CASSSSGHSYEQYF. The CDR3 nucleotides are TGTGCCAGCAGCTCCTCGGGCCACTCCTACGAGCAGTACTTC. Complete variable domain (other parts from reference TRBV7-9 and TRBJ2-7): DTGVSQNPRHKITKRGQNVTFRCDPISEHNRLYWYRQTLGQGPEFLTYFQNEAQLEKSRLLSDRFSAERPKGSFSTLEIQRTEQGDSAMYLCASSSSGHSYEQYFGPGTRLTVT.

This clonotype turned up a few times. The chain is built from TRBV2 and TRBJ1-1; no clear D gene. V lost 6 bases, J lost 0 bases, and 11 bases lay in between. This CDR3 comprises 14 residues. CDR1 is SNHLY, CDR2 FYNNEI, per germline. The CDR3 nucleotides are TGTGCCAGCAGAGGCGGACGGTTGAACACTGAAGCTTTCTTT. Translating gives CASRGGRLNTEAFF.

This chain links TRBV9 with TRBJ1-4, with 7 bases matching TRBD1. The junction had 8 bases not matched to a gene; V was cut back by 3 bases and J by 3 bases. CDR3 length: 16 residues. Germline CDR1 is SGDLS and CDR2 is YYNGEE. CDR3 in DNA: TGTGCCAGCAGCGCGAAGACAGGGTTCGCTAATGAAAAACTGTTTTTT. The encoded protein is CASSAKTGFANEKLFF.

This clonotype has more than one count but fewer than ten. The gene calls are TRBV4-1 and TRBJ2-7; D possibly corresponds to TRBD2 (5 bases). V was pared by 3 bases and J by 6 bases, with 12 bases between. CDR1 is MGHRA, CDR2 YSYEKL, per germline. The CDR3 sequence is 13 residues long. CDR3 DNA sequence: TGCGCCAGCAGCCAGGCAAGAGGGAGCGAGCAGTACTTC. This codes for CASSQARGSEQYF.

This clonotype was observed a handful of times. The chain joins TRBV7-8 to TRBJ2-1; 7 bases are shared with TRBD1. Germline CDR1 is SGHVS and CDR2 is FQNEAQ. This CDR3 region has 16 residues. The V segment lost 4 bases and the J segment 0 bases; nucleotides outside the gene matches: 6. This CDR3 reads CASSSRQGSSYNEQFF. In DNA form, the CDR3 reads TGTGCCAGCAGCTCTAGACAGGGCAGCTCCTACAATGAGCAGTTCTTC. Full variable domain (missing parts from reference TRBV7-8 and TRBJ2-1): GAGVSQSPRYKVAKRGQDVALRCDPISGHVSLFWYQQALGQGPEFLTYFQNEAQLDKSGLPSDRFFAERPEGSVSTLKIQRTQQEDSAVYLCASSSRQGSSYNEQFFGPGTRLTVL.